This T cell receptor beta chain was captured by sequencing in a study of T cells in Graves' hyperthyroidism and ophthalmopathy. V was shortened by 0 bases and J by 4 bases, with 10 bases between the two germline ends. The CDR3 runs to 15 residues. Germline V gene data show CDR1 as SGHVS and CDR2 as FQNEAQ. Ten or more counts support this clonotype. TCR beta CDR3 regions were amplified from RNA. The primer set for the first-round RT-PCR of the TCR CDR3 was HTBI. From the multiplex PCR reads, TCRdb called clonotypes with MiXCR, one entry per CDR3 protein. The sample gives fewer than 500,000 distinct CDR3 sequences, approximately 13% of which show up once; less than 25% is in the top ten.

The sample taken for sequencing was blood. This sequence originates from a man between 25 and 39 years old with Graves' hyperthyroidism that later progressed to Graves' ophthalmopathy. The rearrangement uses TRBV7-8 and TRBJ1-5; TRBD1 might be the D (5 bases). CDR3 in amino acids: CASSLALGQNQPQHF. In nucleotides, the CDR3 is TGTGCCAGCAGCTTAGCTCTCGGACAAAATCAGCCCCAGCATTTT.